This T cell receptor (beta chain) was sequenced in a study of T cells in Graves' hyperthyroidism and ophthalmopathy. On the study more broadly: Peripheral blood was obtained at initial diagnosis, preceding any treatment.

Details on this clonotype: Its target is unknown. A much larger clone differs from this one at a single base, so this may be a read error.

This CDR3 comprises 15 residues. Germline V CDR1 and CDR2: SEHNR, FQNEAQ (reference sequence). Findings and limits, study-wide: Clonotypes that were expanded in thyroid above 0.001 mostly appeared in blood too.

RNA transcripts served as the template for amplifying TCR beta CDR3 regions. RT-PCR in the first round (using the HTBI primer set) targeted the TCR CDR3. TCRdb ran MiXCR on the multiplex PCR reads and lists one entry per CDR3 protein. The table lists some 720,000 distinct CDR3 sequences, roughly 15% of them singletons. Input material: blood. The chain couples TRBV7-9 to TRBJ1-1; D is possibly TRBD1 (6 bases). The receptor was derived from a man aged 18 to 30 with Graves' hyperthyroidism. The CDR3, as DNA: TGTGCCTGCAGCCGGAGGGGGGGACCAAACACTGAAGCTTTCTTT. This codes for CACSRRGGPNTEAFF.